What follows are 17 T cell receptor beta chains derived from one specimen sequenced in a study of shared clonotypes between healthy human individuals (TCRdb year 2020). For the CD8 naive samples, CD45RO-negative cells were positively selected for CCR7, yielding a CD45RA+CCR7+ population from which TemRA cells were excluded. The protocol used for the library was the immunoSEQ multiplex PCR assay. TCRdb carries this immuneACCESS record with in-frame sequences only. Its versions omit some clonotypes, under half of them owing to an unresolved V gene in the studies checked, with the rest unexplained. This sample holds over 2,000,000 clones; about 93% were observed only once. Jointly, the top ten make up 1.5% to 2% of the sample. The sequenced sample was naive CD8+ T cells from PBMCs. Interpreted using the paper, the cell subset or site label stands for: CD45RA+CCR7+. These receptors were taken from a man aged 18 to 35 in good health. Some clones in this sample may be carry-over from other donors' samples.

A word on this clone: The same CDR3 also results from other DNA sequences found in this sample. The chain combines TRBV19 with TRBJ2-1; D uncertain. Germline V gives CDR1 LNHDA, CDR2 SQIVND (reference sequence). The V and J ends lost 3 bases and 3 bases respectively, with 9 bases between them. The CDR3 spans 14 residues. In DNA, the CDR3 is TGTGCCAGTAGTATTAGCAGCTACTACAATGAGCAGTTCTTC. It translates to CASSISSYYNEQFF.

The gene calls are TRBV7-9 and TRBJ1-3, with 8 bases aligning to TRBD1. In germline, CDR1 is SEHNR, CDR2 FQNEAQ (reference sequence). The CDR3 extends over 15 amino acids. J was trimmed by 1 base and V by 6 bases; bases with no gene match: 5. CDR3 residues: CASRGQGASGNTIYF. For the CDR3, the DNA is TGTGCCAGCAGAGGGCAGGGGGCATCTGGAAACACCATATATTTT.

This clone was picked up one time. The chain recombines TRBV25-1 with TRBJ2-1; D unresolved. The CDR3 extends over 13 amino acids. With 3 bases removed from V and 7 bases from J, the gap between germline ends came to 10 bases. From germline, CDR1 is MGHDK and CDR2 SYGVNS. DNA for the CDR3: TGTGCCAGCAGTGACGGGTTAGTGAATGAGCAGTTCTTC. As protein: CASSDGLVNEQFF.

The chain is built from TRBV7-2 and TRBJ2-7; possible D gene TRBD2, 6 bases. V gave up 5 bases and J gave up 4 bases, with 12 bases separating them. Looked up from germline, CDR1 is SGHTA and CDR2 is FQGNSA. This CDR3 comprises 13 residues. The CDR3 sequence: CASSTSGLYEQYF. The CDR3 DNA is TGTGCCAGCAGCACGTCGGGACTGTACGAGCAGTACTTC.

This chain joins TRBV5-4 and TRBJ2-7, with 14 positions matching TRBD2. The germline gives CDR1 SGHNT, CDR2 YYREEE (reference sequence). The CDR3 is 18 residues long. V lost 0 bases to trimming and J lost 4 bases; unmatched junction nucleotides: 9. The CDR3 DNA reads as TGTGCCAGCAGCTTGGGCGGGACTAGCGGGAGCGGTTGGTACGAGCAGTACTTC. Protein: CASSLGGTSGSGWYEQYF.

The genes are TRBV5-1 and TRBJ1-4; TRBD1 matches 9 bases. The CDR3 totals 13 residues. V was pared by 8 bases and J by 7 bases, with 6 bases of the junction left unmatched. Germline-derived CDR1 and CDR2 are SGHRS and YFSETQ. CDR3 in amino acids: CASRQGDSEKLFF. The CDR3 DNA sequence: TGCGCCAGTCGACAGGGGGATAGTGAAAAACTGTTTTTT.

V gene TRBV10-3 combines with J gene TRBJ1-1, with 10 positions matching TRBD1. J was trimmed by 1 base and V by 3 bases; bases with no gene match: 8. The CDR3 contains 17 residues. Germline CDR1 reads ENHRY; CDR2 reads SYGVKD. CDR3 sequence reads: CAISELDRGLGNTEAFF. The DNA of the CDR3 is TGTGCCATCAGTGAACTCGACAGGGGGCTAGGGAACACTGAAGCTTTCTTT.

Here the CDR3 reads CASSPNRGLYTEAFF. The CDR3 DNA reads TGTGCCAGCAGTCCGAACAGGGGGCTGTACACTGAAGCTTTCTTT. The rearrangement joins TRBV25-1 to TRBJ1-1; 9 positions match TRBD1. The CDR3 covers 15 residues. Germline lookup yields CDR1 MGHDK and CDR2 SYGVNS. With 5 bases clipped from V and 3 bases from J, the junction kept 7 bases outside the gene matches.

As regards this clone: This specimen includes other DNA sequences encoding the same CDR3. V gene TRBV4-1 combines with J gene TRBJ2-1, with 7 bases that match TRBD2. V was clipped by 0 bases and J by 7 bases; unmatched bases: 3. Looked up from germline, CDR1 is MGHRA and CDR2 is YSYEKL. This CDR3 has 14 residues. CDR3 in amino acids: CASSQDPGGNEQFF. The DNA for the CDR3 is TGCGCCAGCAGCCAAGACCCGGGAGGTAATGAGCAGTTCTTC.

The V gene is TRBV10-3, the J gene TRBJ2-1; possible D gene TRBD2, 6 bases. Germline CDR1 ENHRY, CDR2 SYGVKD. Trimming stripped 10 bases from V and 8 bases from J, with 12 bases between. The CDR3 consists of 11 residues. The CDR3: CATWPGDEQFF. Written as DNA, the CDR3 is TGTGCCACCTGGCCGGGGGATGAGCAGTTCTTC.

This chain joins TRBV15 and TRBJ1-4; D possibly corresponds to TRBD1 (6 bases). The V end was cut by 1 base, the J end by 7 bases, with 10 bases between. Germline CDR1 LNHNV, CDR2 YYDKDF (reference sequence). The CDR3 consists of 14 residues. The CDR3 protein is CATSRGGAGEKLFF. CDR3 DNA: TGTGCCACCAGCAGAGGGGGGGCGGGTGAAAAACTGTTTTTT.

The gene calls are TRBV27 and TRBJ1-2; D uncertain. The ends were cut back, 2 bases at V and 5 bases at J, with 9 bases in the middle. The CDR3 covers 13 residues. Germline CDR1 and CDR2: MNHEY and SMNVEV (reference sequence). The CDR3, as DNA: TGTGCCAGCAGTTTAGGCAGTAGGTATGGCTACACCTTC. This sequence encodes CASSLGSRYGYTF.

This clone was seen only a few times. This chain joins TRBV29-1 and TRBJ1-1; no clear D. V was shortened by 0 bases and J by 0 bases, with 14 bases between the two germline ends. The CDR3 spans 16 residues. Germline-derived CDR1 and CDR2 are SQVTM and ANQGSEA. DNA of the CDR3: TGCAGCGTTGAAGATCCTTACGCGGCTATGAACACTGAAGCTTTCTTT. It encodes CSVEDPYAAMNTEAFF. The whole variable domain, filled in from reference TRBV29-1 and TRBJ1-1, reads SAVISQKPSRDICQRGTSLTIQCQVDSQVTMMFWYRQQPGQSLTLIATANQGSEATYESGFVIDKFPISRPNLTFSTLTVSNMSPEDSSIYLCSVEDPYAAMNTEAFFGQGTRLTVV.

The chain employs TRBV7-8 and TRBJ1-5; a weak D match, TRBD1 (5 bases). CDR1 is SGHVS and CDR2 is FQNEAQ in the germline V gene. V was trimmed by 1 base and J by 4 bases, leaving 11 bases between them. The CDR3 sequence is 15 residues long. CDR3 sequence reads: CASSLGAEGNQPQHF. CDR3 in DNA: TGTGCCAGCAGCTTAGGGGCGGAGGGGAATCAGCCCCAGCATTTT.

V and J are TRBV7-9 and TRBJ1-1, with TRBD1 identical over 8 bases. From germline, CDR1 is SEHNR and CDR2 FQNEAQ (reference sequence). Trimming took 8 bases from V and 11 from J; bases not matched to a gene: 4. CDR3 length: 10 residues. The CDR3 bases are TGTGCCAGCGAAACAGGGGGGGCTTTCTTT. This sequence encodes CASETGGAFF.

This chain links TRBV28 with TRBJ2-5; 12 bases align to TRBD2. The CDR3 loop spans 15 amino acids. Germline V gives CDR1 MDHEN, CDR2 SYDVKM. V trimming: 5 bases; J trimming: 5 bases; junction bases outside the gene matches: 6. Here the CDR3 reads CASSRLAGDVETQYF. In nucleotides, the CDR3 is TGTGCCAGCAGTCGACTAGCGGGAGATGTGGAGACCCAGTACTTC.

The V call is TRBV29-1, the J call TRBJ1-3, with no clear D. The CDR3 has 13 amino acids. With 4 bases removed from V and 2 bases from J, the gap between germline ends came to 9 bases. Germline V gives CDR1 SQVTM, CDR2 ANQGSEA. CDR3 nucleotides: TGCAGCGTTGTGGGAAGAACTGGAAACACCATATATTTT. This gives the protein CSVVGRTGNTIYF.